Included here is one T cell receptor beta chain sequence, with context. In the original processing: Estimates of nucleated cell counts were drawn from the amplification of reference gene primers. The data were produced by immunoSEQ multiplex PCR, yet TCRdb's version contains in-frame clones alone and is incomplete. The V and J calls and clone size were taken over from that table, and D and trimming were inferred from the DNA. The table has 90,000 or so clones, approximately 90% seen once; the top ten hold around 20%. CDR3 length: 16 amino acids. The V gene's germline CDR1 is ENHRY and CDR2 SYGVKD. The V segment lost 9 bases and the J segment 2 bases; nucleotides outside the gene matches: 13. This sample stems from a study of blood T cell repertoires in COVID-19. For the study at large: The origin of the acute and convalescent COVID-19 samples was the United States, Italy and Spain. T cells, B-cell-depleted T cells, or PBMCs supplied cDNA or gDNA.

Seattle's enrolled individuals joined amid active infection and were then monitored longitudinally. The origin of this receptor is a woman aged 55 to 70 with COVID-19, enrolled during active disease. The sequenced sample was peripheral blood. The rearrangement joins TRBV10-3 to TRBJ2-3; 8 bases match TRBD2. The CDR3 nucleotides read TGTGCCATACAGAGTTTAGCGGGAACATTCACAGATACGCAGTATTTT. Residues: CAIQSLAGTFTDTQYF.